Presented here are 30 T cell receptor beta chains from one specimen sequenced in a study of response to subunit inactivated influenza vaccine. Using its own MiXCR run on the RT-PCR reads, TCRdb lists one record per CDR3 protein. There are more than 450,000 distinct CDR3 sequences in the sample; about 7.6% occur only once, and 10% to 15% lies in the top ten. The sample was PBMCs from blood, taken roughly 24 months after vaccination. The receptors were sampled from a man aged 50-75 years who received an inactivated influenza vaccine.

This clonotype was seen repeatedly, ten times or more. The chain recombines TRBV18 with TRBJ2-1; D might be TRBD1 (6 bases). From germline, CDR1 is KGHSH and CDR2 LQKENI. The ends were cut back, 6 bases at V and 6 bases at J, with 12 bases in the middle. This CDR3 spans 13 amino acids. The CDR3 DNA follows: TGTGCCAGCTCCGCCGGGACAAGCAATGAGCAGTTCTTC. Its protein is CASSAGTSNEQFF.

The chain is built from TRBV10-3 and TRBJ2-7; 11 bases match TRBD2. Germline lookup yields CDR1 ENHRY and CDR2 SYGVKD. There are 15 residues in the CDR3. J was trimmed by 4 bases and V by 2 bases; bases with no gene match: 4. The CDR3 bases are TGTGCCATCAGTGAGCTAGCGGGGGGAACATACGAGCAGTACTTC. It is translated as CAISELAGGTYEQYF.

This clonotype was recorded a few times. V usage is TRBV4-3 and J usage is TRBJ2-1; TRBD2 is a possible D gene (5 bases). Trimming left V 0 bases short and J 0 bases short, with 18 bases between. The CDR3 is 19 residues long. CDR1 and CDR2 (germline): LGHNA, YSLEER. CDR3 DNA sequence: TGCGCCAGCAGCCAAGAATTACAGAGGGCCCGGAGCTCCTACAATGAGCAGTTCTTC. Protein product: CASSQELQRARSSYNEQFF.

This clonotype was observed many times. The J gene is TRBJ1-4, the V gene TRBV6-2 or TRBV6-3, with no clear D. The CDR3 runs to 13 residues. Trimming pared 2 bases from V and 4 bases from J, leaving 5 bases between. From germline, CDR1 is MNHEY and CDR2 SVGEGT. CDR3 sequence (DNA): TGTGCCAGCAGTTACGTCCTTAATGAAAAACTGTTTTTT. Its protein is CASSYVLNEKLFF.

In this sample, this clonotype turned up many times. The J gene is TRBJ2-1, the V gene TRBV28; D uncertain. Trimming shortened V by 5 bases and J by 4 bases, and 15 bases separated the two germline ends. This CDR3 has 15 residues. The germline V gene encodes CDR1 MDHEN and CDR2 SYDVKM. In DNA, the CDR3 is TGTGCCAGCAGTCCTCTAGGCACAGAGTACAATGAGCAGTTCTTC. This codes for CASSPLGTEYNEQFF.

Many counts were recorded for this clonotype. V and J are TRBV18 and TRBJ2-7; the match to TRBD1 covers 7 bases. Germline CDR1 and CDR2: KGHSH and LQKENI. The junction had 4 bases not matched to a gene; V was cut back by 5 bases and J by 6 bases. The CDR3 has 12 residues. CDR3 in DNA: TGTGCCAGCTCAGCGACAGGGATCGAGCAGTACTTC. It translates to CASSATGIEQYF.

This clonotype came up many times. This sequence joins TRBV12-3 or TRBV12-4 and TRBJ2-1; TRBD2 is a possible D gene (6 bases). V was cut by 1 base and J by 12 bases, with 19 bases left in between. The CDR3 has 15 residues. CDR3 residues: CASSLEPAGGKGQFF. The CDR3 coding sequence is TGTGCCAGCAGTTTAGAGCCAGCTGGAGGGAAAGGGCAGTTCTTC.

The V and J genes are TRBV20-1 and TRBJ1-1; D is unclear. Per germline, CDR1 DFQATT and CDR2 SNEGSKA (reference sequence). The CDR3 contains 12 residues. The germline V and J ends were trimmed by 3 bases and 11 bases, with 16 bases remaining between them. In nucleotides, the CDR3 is TGCAGTGCTAGGGAGGTCCTCTCTGGGGCTTTCTTT. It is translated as CSAREVLSGAFF.

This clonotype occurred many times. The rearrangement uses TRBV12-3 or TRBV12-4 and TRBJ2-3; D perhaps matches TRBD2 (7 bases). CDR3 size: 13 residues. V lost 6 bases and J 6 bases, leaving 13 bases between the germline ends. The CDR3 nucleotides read TGTGCCAGCAGGTCTGGCGGGGGCGATACGCAGTATTTT. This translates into CASRSGGGDTQYF.

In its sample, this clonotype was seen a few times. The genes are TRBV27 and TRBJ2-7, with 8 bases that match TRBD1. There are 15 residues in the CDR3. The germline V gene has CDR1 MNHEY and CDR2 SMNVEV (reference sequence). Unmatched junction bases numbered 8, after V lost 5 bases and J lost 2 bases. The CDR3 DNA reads TGTGCCAGCAGTCCAAAAAGACAGGGGACCTACGAGCAGTACTTC. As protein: CASSPKRQGTYEQYF.

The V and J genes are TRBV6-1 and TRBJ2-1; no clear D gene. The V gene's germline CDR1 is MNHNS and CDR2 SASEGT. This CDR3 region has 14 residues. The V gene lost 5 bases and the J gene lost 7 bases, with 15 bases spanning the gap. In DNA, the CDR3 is TGTGCCAGCAGTCAAAATCAGGCGAGGAATGAGCAGTTCTTC. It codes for CASSQNQARNEQFF.

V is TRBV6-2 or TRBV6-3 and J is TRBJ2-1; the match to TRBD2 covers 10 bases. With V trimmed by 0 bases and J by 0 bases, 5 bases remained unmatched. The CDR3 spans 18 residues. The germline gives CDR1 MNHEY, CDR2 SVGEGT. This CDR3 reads CASSYSIAGGPSYNEQFF. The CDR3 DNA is TGTGCCAGCAGTTACTCAATAGCGGGAGGACCCTCCTACAATGAGCAGTTCTTC.

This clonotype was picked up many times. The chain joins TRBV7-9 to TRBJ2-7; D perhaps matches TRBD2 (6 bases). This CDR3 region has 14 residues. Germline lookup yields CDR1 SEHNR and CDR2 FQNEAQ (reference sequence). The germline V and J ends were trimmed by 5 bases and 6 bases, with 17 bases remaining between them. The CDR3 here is CASSRLDTFSEQYF. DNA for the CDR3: TGTGCCAGCAGCCGACTAGATACCTTCTCCGAGCAGTACTTC.

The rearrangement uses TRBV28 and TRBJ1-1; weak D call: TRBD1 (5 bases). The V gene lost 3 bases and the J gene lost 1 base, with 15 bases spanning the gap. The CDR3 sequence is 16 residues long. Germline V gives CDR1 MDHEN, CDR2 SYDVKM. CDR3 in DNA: TGTGCCAGCAGTTTCTTTTGGGGCAGAGAGAACACTGAAGCTTTCTTT. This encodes CASSFFWGRENTEAFF.

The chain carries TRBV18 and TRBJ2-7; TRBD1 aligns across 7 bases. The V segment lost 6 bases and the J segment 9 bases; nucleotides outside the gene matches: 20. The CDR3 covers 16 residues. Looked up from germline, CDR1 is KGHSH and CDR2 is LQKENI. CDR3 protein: CASSPVVQGPLLGQYF. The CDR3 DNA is TGTGCCAGCTCGCCAGTAGTACAGGGGCCCCTCCTGGGGCAGTACTTC.

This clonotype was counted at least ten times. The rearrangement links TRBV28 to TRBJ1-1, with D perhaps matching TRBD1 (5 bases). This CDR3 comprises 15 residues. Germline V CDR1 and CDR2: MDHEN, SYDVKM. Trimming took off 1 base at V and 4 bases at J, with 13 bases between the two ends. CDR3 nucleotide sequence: TGTGCCAGCAGTTTATCGCCAGGGCGAGGCACTGAAGCTTTCTTT. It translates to CASSLSPGRGTEAFF. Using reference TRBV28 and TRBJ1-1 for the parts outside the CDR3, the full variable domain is DVKVTQSSRYLVKRTGEKVFLECVQDMDHENMFWYRQDPGLGLRLIYFSYDVKMKEKGDIPEGYSVSREKKERFSLILESASTNQTSMYLCASSLSPGRGTEAFFGQGTRLTVV.

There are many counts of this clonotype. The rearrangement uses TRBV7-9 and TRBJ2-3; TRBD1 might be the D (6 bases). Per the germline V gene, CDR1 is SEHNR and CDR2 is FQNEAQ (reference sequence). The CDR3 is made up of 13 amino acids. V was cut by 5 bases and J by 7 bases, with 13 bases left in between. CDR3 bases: TGTGCCAGCAGCCCTGGGACACTGAATACGCAGTATTTT. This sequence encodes CASSPGTLNTQYF.

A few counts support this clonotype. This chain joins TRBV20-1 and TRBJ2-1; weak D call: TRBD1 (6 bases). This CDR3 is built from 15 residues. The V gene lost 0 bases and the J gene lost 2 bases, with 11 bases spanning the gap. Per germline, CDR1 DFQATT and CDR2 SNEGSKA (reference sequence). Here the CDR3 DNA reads TGCAGTGCTAGAGATAGGGACAAGCCCTACAATGAGCAGTTCTTC. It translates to CSARDRDKPYNEQFF.

Written as DNA, the CDR3 is TGTGCCATCAGTGAGTCAGGGGGACAGGGGCCCTACGAGCAGTACTTC. Translating gives CAISESGGQGPYEQYF. The chain is built from TRBV10-3 and TRBJ2-7; TRBD1 aligns across 10 bases. The germline V gene has CDR1 ENHRY and CDR2 SYGVKD. V was pared by 0 bases and J by 2 bases, with 4 bases of the junction left unmatched. This CDR3 comprises 16 residues.

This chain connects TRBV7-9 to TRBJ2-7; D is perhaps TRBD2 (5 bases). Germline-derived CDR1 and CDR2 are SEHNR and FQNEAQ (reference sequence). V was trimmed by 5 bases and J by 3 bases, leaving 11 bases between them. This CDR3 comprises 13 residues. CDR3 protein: CASSPEGLYEQYF. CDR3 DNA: TGTGCCAGCAGCCCCGAGGGTCTCTACGAGCAGTACTTC.

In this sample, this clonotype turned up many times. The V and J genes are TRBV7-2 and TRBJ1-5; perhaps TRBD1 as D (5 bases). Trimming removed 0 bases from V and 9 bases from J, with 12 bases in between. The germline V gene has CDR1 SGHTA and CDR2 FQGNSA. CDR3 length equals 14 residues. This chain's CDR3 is CASSLAEFRGPQHF. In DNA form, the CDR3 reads TGTGCCAGCAGCTTAGCAGAGTTTAGGGGGCCCCAGCATTTT.

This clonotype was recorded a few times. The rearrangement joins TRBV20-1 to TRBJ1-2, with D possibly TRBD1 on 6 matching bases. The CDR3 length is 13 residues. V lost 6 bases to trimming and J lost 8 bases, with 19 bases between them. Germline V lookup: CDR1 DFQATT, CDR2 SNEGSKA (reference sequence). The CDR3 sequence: CSASVPGVEGYTF. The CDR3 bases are TGCAGTGCCTCCGTTCCAGGGGTGGAGGGCTACACCTTC.

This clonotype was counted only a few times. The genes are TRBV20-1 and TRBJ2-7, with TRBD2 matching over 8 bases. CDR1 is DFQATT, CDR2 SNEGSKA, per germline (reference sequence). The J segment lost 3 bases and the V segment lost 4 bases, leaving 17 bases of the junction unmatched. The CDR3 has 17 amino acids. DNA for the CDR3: TGCAGTGCTACGTGGCTAGCGGGCCTGATTCGGGACTACGAGCAGTACTTC. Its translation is CSATWLAGLIRDYEQYF.

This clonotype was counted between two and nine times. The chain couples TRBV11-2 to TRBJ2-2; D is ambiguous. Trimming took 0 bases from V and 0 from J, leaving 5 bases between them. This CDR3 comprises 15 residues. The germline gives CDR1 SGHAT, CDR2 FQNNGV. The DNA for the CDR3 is TGTGCCAGCAGCTTAGATTGGTCGAACACCGGGGAGCTGTTTTTT. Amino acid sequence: CASSLDWSNTGELFF. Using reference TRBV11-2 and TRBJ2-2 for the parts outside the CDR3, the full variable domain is EAGVAQSPRYKIIEKRQSVAFWCNPISGHATLYWYQQILGQGPKLLIQFQNNGVVDDSQLPKDRFSAERLKGVDSTLKIQPAKLEDSAVYLCASSLDWSNTGELFFGEGSRLTVL.

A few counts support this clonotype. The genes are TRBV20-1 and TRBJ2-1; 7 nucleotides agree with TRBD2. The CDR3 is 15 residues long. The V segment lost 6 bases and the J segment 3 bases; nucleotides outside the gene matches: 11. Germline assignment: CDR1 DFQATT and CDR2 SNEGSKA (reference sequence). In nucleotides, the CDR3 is TGCAGTGCCAGTAAGATCGGCGGGGGCTACAATGAGCAGTTCTTC. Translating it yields CSASKIGGGYNEQFF.

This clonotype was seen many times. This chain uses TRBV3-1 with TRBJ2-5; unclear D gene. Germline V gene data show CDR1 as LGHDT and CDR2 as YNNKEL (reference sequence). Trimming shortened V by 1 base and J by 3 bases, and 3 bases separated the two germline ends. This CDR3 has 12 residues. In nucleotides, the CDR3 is TGTGCCAGCAGCCAAGGAGAAGAGACCCAGTACTTC. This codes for CASSQGEETQYF.

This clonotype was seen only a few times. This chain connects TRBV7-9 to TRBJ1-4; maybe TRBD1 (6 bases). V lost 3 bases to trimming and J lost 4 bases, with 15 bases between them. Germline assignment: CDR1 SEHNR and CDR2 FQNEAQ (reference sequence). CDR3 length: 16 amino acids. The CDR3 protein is CASSFGGLLDNEKLFF. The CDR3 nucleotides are TGTGCCAGCAGCTTCGGGGGCCTTCTCGATAATGAAAAACTGTTTTTT. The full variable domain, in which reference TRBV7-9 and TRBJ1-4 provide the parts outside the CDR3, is DTGVSQNPRHKITKRGQNVTFRCDPISEHNRLYWYRQTLGQGPEFLTYFQNEAQLEKSRLLSDRFSAERPKGSFSTLEIQRTEQGDSAMYLCASSFGGLLDNEKLFFGSGTQLSVL.

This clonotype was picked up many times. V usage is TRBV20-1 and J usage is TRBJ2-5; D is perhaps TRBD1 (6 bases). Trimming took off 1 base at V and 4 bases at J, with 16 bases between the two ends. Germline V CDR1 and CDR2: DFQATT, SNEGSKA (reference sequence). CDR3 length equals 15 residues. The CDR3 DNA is TGCAGTGCTAGAGGGGGATTAGGGGGAGCAGAGACCCAGTACTTC. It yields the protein CSARGGLGGAETQYF.

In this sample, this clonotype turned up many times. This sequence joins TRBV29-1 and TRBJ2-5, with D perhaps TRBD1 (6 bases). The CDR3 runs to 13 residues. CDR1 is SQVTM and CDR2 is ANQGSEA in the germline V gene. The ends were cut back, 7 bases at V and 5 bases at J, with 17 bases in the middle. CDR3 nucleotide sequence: TGCAGCGGGATACAGGGCGGCGTGGAGACCCAGTACTTC. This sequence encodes CSGIQGGVETQYF.

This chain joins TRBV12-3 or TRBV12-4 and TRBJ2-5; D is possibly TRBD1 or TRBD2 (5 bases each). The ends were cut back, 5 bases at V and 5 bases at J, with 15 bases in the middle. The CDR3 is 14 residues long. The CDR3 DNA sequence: TGTGCCAGCAGTGCCCGGAACAGGAGGGAGACCCAGTACTTC. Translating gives CASSARNRRETQYF.